These T cell receptor beta chains were read from a single sample in a study of blood T cell repertoires in COVID-19. Measured with immunoSEQ multiplex PCR; TCRdb has only the in-frame clones, and not every one. The sample gives approximately 210,000 clones, about 82% of which show up once; around 1% is in the top ten. The sequenced sample was peripheral blood. The receptors originated from a man in his 60s with COVID-19, enrolled during active disease. The CDR3 runs from the conserved cysteine through the conserved F or W. Size values are once, few and many counts, or a class for expanded clones, and some rows have none.

j_gene: TRBJ1-2
v_gene: TRBV25-1
abundance: once
CDR3aa: CASSGTGRGYTF

j_gene: TRBJ1-2
v_gene: TRBV28
abundance: -
CDR3aa: CASSPRPRGGYTF

j_gene: TRBJ2-2
v_gene: TRBV6-4
abundance: -
CDR3aa: CASRQGETGELFF

j_gene: TRBJ1-4
v_gene: TRBV18
abundance: -
CDR3aa: CASSPLDRGSNEKLFF

j_gene: TRBJ2-3
v_gene: TRBV20-1
abundance: -
CDR3aa: CSASALAGNTDTQYF

j_gene: TRBJ1-2
v_gene: TRBV7-2
abundance: few
CDR3aa: CASSLSGVNYGYTF

j_gene: TRBJ2-3
v_gene: TRBV7-3
abundance: -
CDR3aa: CASSRWGTSTDTQYF

j_gene: TRBJ2-7
v_gene: TRBV6-1
abundance: -
CDR3aa: CASSEEALEYF

j_gene: TRBJ2-2
v_gene: TRBV6-4
abundance: -
CDR3aa: CASSLGTGGVIGELFF

j_gene: TRBJ1-2
v_gene: TRBV11-2
abundance: once
CDR3aa: CASSLVYSYGYTF

j_gene: TRBJ2-7
v_gene: TRBV4-1
abundance: -
CDR3aa: CASSQDNGGRSYEQYF

j_gene: TRBJ1-3
v_gene: TRBV6-2/TRBV6-3
abundance: -
CDR3aa: CASSRDTSSGNTIYF

j_gene: TRBJ2-3
v_gene: TRBV25-1
abundance: -
CDR3aa: CASSEAVTDTQYF

j_gene: TRBJ2-5
v_gene: TRBV7-9
abundance: -
CDR3aa: CASSLGQGQETQYF

j_gene: TRBJ1-1
v_gene: TRBV30
abundance: once
CDR3aa: CAWSSSGLGTEAFF

j_gene: TRBJ2-2
v_gene: TRBV5-1
abundance: once
CDR3aa: CASSLRAGVDTGELFF

j_gene: TRBJ1-4
v_gene: TRBV7-9
abundance: -
CDR3aa: CASSSRIATNEKLFF

j_gene: TRBJ1-4
v_gene: TRBV6-5
abundance: -
CDR3aa: CASSYIGRVNEKLFF

j_gene: TRBJ2-2
v_gene: TRBV15
abundance: -
CDR3aa: CATSTGFTGELFF

j_gene: TRBJ2-5
v_gene: TRBV15
abundance: -
CDR3aa: CATSRGRLGLVETQYF

j_gene: TRBJ1-2
v_gene: TRBV5-4
abundance: -
CDR3aa: CASSWDRAIYGYTF

j_gene: TRBJ2-2
v_gene: TRBV5-1
abundance: -
CDR3aa: CASTPQGQSTGELFF

j_gene: TRBJ1-2
v_gene: TRBV9
abundance: -
CDR3aa: CASSVDMGSYYGYTF

j_gene: TRBJ2-2
v_gene: TRBV6-5
abundance: -
CDR3aa: CASINRDKTGELFF

j_gene: TRBJ2-1
v_gene: TRBV5-1
abundance: -
CDR3aa: CASSTGTGVLNEQFF

j_gene: TRBJ2-1
v_gene: TRBV27
abundance: -
CDR3aa: CASSLGGGPYNEQFF

j_gene: TRBJ2-2
v_gene: TRBV6-2/TRBV6-3
abundance: -
CDR3aa: CASSLLAGVGGELFF

j_gene: TRBJ1-2
v_gene: TRBV5-6
abundance: -
CDR3aa: CASSLGAGGSYGYTF

j_gene: TRBJ2-2
v_gene: TRBV4-2
abundance: -
CDR3aa: CASSPERRLAQTGELFF

j_gene: TRBJ2-1
v_gene: TRBV24-1
abundance: -
CDR3aa: CATSRDSDNEQFF

j_gene: TRBJ2-4
v_gene: TRBV30
abundance: few
CDR3aa: CAWSESEHIQYF

j_gene: TRBJ1-6
v_gene: TRBV5-1
abundance: -
CDR3aa: CASSLTREAGNSPLHF

j_gene: TRBJ1-5
v_gene: TRBV25-1
abundance: -
CDR3aa: CASSSRGGDQPQHF